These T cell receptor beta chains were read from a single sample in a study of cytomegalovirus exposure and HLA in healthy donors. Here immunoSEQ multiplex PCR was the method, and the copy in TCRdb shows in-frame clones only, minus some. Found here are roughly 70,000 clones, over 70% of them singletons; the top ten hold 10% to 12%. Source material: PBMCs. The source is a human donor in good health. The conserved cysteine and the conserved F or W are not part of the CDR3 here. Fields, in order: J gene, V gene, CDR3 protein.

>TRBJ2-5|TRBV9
ASSGGQPQETQY
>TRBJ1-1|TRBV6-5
ASSYSNGNTEAF
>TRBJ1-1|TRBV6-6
ASSPSDTEAF
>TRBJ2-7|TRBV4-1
ASSGRTGEGEQY
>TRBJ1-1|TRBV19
ASSKNSGGTEAF
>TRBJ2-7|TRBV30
AWKSSSGREYEQY
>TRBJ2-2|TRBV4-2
ASSQGLAAGELF
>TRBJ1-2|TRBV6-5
ASSLGQGASYGYT
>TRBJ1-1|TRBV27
ASTRTGETEAF
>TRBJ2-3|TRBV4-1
ASSQDSRLAPTDTQY
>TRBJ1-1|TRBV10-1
ASSLGQGRSEAF
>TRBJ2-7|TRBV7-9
ASSFTGAYEQY
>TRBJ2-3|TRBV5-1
ASSLVPFSEGDTQY
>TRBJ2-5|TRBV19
ASSIMASGETQY
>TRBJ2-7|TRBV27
ASSLSIRKNSYEQY
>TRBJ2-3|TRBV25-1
ASSEGLAADTQY
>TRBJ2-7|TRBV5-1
ASSFSGTRTYEQY
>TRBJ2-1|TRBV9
ASSVATTYNEQF
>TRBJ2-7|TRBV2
ASTPPRQWEQY
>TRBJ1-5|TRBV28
ASRLTGFNQPQH